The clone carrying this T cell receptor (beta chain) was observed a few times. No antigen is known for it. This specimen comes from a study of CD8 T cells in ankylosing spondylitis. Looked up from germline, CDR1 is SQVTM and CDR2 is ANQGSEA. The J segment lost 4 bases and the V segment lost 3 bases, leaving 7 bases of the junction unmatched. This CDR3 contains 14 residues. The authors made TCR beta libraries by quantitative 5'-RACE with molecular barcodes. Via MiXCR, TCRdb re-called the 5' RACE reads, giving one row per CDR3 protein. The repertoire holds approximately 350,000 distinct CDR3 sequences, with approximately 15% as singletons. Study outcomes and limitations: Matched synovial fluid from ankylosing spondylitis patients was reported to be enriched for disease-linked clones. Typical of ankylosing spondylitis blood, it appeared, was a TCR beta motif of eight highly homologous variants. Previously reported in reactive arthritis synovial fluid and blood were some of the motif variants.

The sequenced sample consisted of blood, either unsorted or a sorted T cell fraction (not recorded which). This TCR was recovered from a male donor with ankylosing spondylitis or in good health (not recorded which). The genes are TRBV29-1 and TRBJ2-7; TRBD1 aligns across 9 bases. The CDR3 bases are TGCAGCGTTGAGGTTAGACAGGGGGGATACGAGCAGTACTTC. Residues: CSVEVRQGGYEQYF.